A single TCR beta chain is shown here with its context. The data derive from a study of CXCR3-negative and CXCR3-positive naive CD8 T cells. UMI-labeled TRB cDNA libraries were prepared by 5' RACE. TCRdb re-called the 5' RACE reads, yielding one record per CDR3 amino acid sequence without DNA. Found here are about 40,000 distinct CDR3 sequences; the top ten clones hold around 10%. Per germline, CDR1 DFQATT and CDR2 SNEGSKA (reference sequence). This CDR3 has 13 residues. Sequencing was carried out using memory CD8+ T cells from blood. This chain connects TRBV20-1 to TRBJ2-5. The source is a human donor in good health. Some clones in this sample may be carry-over from other donors' samples. CDR3 region: CSAEAGEMETQYF.